These 24 T cell receptor beta chains were sequenced from one sample in a study of CD8 T cells in Susac syndrome. Reverse transcription used about 0.45 to 1 ug RNA and random hexamers. TCRdb called the immunoSEQ multiplex PCR reads again in MiXCR, with one record for every CDR3 protein. The sample shows some 180,000 distinct CDR3 sequences, about 91% of them seen only once. The material sequenced was CD4+ T cells from PBMCs. These receptors came from a human donor with Susac syndrome.

The chain has TRBV5-1 and TRBJ2-5, with 7 nucleotides matching TRBD1. The CDR3 contains 14 residues. Looked up from germline, CDR1 is SGHRS and CDR2 is YFSETQ. Unmatched junction bases numbered 4, after V lost 4 bases and J lost 1 base. The CDR3 coding sequence is TGCGCCAGCAGCATCGGGACAGTCCAAGAGACCCAGTACTTC. Its protein product is CASSIGTVQETQYF.

This chain connects TRBV20-1 to TRBJ1-3; D is uncertain. Trimming shortened V by 6 bases and J by 0 bases, and 3 bases separated the two germline ends. The germline V gene has CDR1 DFQATT and CDR2 SNEGSKA (reference sequence). The CDR3 runs to 11 residues. This CDR3 is CSAGSGNTIYF. CDR3 bases: TGCAGTGCAGGCTCTGGAAACACCATATATTTT.

V usage is TRBV20-1 and J usage is TRBJ2-6, with D perhaps matching TRBD2 (5 bases). This CDR3 has 14 residues. Trimming pared 3 bases from V and 3 bases from J, leaving 9 bases between. Germline CDR1 and CDR2: DFQATT and SNEGSKA (reference sequence). This chain's CDR3 is CSASASSGANVLTF. CDR3 sequence (DNA): TGCAGTGCTAGCGCTAGCAGTGGGGCCAACGTCCTGACTTTC.

This rearrangement joins TRBV9 to TRBJ2-3; perhaps TRBD2 as D (6 bases). CDR1 is SGDLS, CDR2 YYNGEE, per germline. Trimming left V 0 bases short and J 4 bases short, with 15 bases between. The CDR3 length is 16 residues. CDR3: CASSVGPLGGADTQYF. The CDR3 DNA sequence: TGTGCCAGCAGCGTAGGCCCCCTTGGAGGGGCAGATACGCAGTATTTT.

The chain couples TRBV20-1 to TRBJ2-3; D is perhaps TRBD2 (6 bases). The CDR3 has 16 residues. Trimming took off 4 bases at V and 5 bases at J, with 22 bases between the two ends. The germline V gene has CDR1 DFQATT and CDR2 SNEGSKA (reference sequence). This CDR3 reads CSANGLSGYSRDTQYF. CDR3 bases: TGCAGTGCTAACGGGTTGAGCGGGTACTCAAGAGATACGCAGTATTTT.

The rearrangement uses TRBV28 and TRBJ2-7; 7 bases fit TRBD2. This CDR3 region has 14 residues. After removal of 3 bases from V and 1 base from J, the junction contained 3 bases not matched to a gene. CDR1 is MDHEN and CDR2 is SYDVKM in the germline V gene. DNA for the CDR3: TGTGCCAGCAGTTTCCGGGGGGATTCCTACGAGCAGTACTTC. As protein: CASSFRGDSYEQYF.

V usage is TRBV20-1 and J usage is TRBJ2-1, with TRBD2 as a possible D gene (5 bases). Germline CDR1 is DFQATT and CDR2 is SNEGSKA (reference sequence). V lost 0 bases and J lost 6, with 15 bases in between. This CDR3 comprises 15 residues. The chain's CDR3 is CSAREDYRGRNEQFF. The CDR3 coding sequence is TGCAGTGCTAGAGAAGACTACCGGGGTCGCAATGAGCAGTTCTTC.

This chain links TRBV18 with TRBJ1-1, with unresolved D. The CDR3 sequence is 15 residues long. Trimming stripped 3 bases from V and 0 bases from J, with 11 bases between. Germline V gene data show CDR1 as KGHSH and CDR2 as LQKENI. CDR3 sequence reads: CASSPIESLNTEAFF. CDR3 sequence (DNA): TGTGCCAGCTCACCGATTGAAAGCTTGAACACTGAAGCTTTCTTT.

This chain connects TRBV13 to TRBJ2-7; 12 positions match TRBD2. The ends lost 5 bases at V and 3 bases at J; junction bases unmatched: 8. CDR1 and CDR2 (germline): PRHDT, FYEKMQ (reference sequence). CDR3 length: 16 amino acids. The DNA of the CDR3 is TGTGCCAGCAGCACCCGGACTAGCGGGGTTAGCTACGAGCAGTACTTC. It specifies CASSTRTSGVSYEQYF.

The chain carries TRBV29-1 and TRBJ2-1, with a tentative D call TRBD2 (7 bases). Germline assignment: CDR1 SQVTM and CDR2 ANQGSEA. Trimming took off 5 bases at V and 4 bases at J, with 12 bases between the two ends. CDR3 length: 13 residues. CDR3 amino acids: CSVIGRGYNEQFF. The CDR3 nucleotides read TGCAGCGTTATTGGGAGGGGGTACAATGAGCAGTTCTTC.

In its sample, this clonotype was seen once. The chain links TRBV5-6 to TRBJ2-1, with TRBD1 identical over 7 bases. V lost 4 bases and J lost 2; bases outside the gene matches: 18. The CDR3 sequence is 19 residues long. Germline V lookup: CDR1 SGHDT, CDR2 YYEEEE. CDR3 nucleotide sequence: TGTGCCAGCAGCCCGGAGGACAGGCGATTGTTTAATGCCTACAATGAGCAGTTCTTC. The encoded protein is CASSPEDRRLFNAYNEQFF. Drawing the rest from reference TRBV5-6 and TRBJ2-1, the complete variable domain is DAGVTQSPTHLIKTRGQQVTLRCSPKSGHDTVSWYQQALGQGPQFIFQYYEEEERQRGNFPDRFSGHQFPNYSSELNVNALLLGDSALYLCASSPEDRRLFNAYNEQFFGPGTRLTVL.

J is TRBJ2-1 and V is TRBV5-5; D could derive from TRBD1 or TRBD2 (5 bases each). Germline V CDR1 and CDR2: SGHKS, YYEKEE (reference sequence). The CDR3 totals 15 residues. The germline V and J ends were trimmed by 3 bases and 10 bases, with 20 bases remaining between them. The CDR3 DNA is TGTGCCAGCAGCTCCGCCGGGACCGGAAAGTACGAGCAGTTCTTC. Its protein is CASSSAGTGKYEQFF.

The chain joins TRBV4-1 to TRBJ2-1; D perhaps matches TRBD2 (5 bases). This CDR3 has 13 amino acids. Germline CDR1 and CDR2: MGHRA and YSYEKL. V lost 5 bases, J lost 6 bases, and 11 bases lay in between. This CDR3 is CASSKRETNEQFF. The CDR3 DNA sequence: TGCGCCAGCAGCAAGAGGGAGACCAATGAGCAGTTCTTC.

This chain joins TRBV7-9 and TRBJ2-7; 9 bases fit TRBD1. Germline V gives CDR1 SEHNR, CDR2 FQNEAQ (reference sequence). The CDR3 has 17 amino acids. V shed 0 bases, J shed 1 base, and the junction held 7 bases outside the gene matches. Written as DNA, the CDR3 is TGTGCCAGCAGCTTAGCGCTAGGTGGACAGGGGTCCTACGAGCAGTACTTC. It is translated as CASSLALGGQGSYEQYF.

The V call is TRBV20-1, the J call TRBJ1-2; a weak D match, TRBD1 (5 bases). Trimming stripped 5 bases from V and 3 bases from J, with 16 bases between. The CDR3 is 14 amino acids. The germline V gene encodes CDR1 DFQATT and CDR2 SNEGSKA (reference sequence). CDR3 residues: CSAPPGGGDYGYTF. The CDR3 bases are TGCAGTGCTCCGCCTGGTGGAGGGGACTATGGCTACACCTTC.

The chain has TRBV6-5 and TRBJ1-2; the D is unclear. The CDR3 is made up of 11 amino acids. V lost 8 bases and J 4 bases, leaving 8 bases between the germline ends. CDR1 is MNHEY and CDR2 is SVGAGI in the germline V gene. CDR3 residues: CASSRGYGYTF. Here the CDR3 DNA reads TGTGCCAGCTCTAGAGGCTATGGCTACACCTTC.

This rearrangement joins TRBV5-1 to TRBJ2-2; 10 bases agree with TRBD1. CDR3 size: 14 residues. The junction had 5 bases not matched to a gene; V was cut back by 4 bases and J by 8 bases. Germline-derived CDR1 and CDR2 are SGHRS and YFSETQ. Here the CDR3 reads CASSLDRGTGELFF. The CDR3 DNA sequence: TGCGCCAGCAGCCTGGACAGGGGGACAGGGGAGCTGTTTTTT.

The chain recombines TRBV9 with TRBJ2-7; perhaps D is TRBD1 or TRBD2 (5 bases each). Trimming took off 0 bases at V and 5 bases at J, with 12 bases between the two ends. CDR3 size: 14 residues. Germline V lookup: CDR1 SGDLS, CDR2 YYNGEE. The CDR3 sequence: CASSVGRDGNEQYF. The CDR3 DNA sequence: TGTGCCAGCAGCGTAGGCAGGGACGGCAACGAGCAGTACTTC.

The genes are TRBV11-1 and TRBJ1-6; D is possibly TRBD1 (5 bases). The CDR3 runs to 15 residues. Germline lookup yields CDR1 SGHAT and CDR2 FQDESV (reference sequence). V was clipped by 3 bases and J by 7 bases, with 13 bases between them. This chain's CDR3 is CASSFASRENSPLHF. DNA of the CDR3: TGTGCCAGCAGCTTCGCCTCCAGGGAGAATTCACCCCTCCACTTT.

This clonotype has just one count. The chain has TRBV20-1 and TRBJ2-3; D remains ambiguous. The germline V gene encodes CDR1 DFQATT and CDR2 SNEGSKA (reference sequence). The V and J ends lost 3 bases and 6 bases respectively, with 7 bases between them. This CDR3 region has 11 residues. As DNA, the CDR3 is TGCAGTGCTAGCGAAGGGGATACGCAGTATTTT. Translation: CSASEGDTQYF.

This chain joins TRBV18 and TRBJ1-2; TRBD1 aligns across 7 bases. Germline V CDR1 and CDR2: KGHSH, LQKENI. V dropped 6 bases and J dropped 4; count of bases not matched to a gene: 8. This CDR3 is built from 14 residues. CDR3 sequence: CASSQKTGSYGYTF. The CDR3 DNA reads as TGTGCCAGCTCGCAAAAGACAGGGAGCTATGGCTACACCTTC.

This clonotype was counted a few times. The chain is built from TRBV6-1 and TRBJ2-1; 9 nucleotides align to TRBD2. This CDR3 has 15 amino acids. V gave up 8 bases and J gave up 7 bases; unmatched junction bases: 12. Germline V lookup: CDR1 MNHNS, CDR2 SASEGT. The CDR3 DNA is TGTGCCAGCGGGGGGATAGCGGGAGTACGGAATGAGCAGTTCTTC. Translation gives CASGGIAGVRNEQFF.

This clonotype was detected a few times. J is TRBJ2-7 and V is TRBV6-2 or TRBV6-3, with a tentative D call TRBD1 (7 bases). This CDR3 has 17 residues. Trimming removed 0 bases from V and 2 bases from J, with 17 bases in between. Germline V gene sequence: CDR1 MNHEY, CDR2 SVGEGT. The CDR3 DNA reads as TGTGCCAGCAGTTACTCCCGGGTGGAGGGGGCGGCCTACGAGCAGTACTTC. Residues: CASSYSRVEGAAYEQYF.

The rearrangement joins TRBV6-6 to TRBJ2-1; D may be TRBD1 (5 bases). The length of the CDR3 is 13 residues. CDR1 and CDR2 from the germline V gene are MNHNY and SVGAGI (reference sequence). Trimming removed 6 bases at V and 0 bases at J, with 6 bases between. CDR3 residues: CASRTVSYNEQFF. CDR3 DNA: TGTGCCAGCAGGACAGTCTCCTACAATGAGCAGTTCTTC.